This paragraph reports one T cell receptor (beta chain). The junction differs from germline at one of its ends, possibly a read error. Generated by immunoSEQ multiplex PCR, the TCRdb table keeps only in-frame clones and is missing some. In the table there are 95,000 to 100,000 clones, around 90% of which are singletons. The germline V gene encodes CDR1 SNHLY and CDR2 FYNNEI. The CDR3 covers 14 residues. The sample originates from a study of T cell changes during pregnancy in multiple sclerosis. This TCR derives from a female donor in good health, enrolled as a control in a pregnancy study. V usage is TRBV2 and J usage is TRBJ2-7, with 8 bases identical to TRBD1. The sequences come from peripheral blood, collected after pregnancy. The chain's CDR3 is CASSQAGGRVEQYF. DNA of the CDR3: TGTGCCAGCAGTCAAGCAGGGGGCCGGGTTGAGCAGTACTTC.